This T cell receptor beta chain is from a study of CD8+ T cells in alopecia areata. Study background: Tofacitinib was given for 6 to 18 months, then stopped for 6 months. Study results and caveats: There was only one nonresponder, so it was unclear how baseline CD8+ expansion relates to response. Scalp clonality, together with expanded CD8+ clones among the top 100, fell significantly with tofacitinib.

Extracted from the samples, RNA was reverse transcribed into cDNA to serve as the sequencing template. Profiled with immunoSEQ multiplex PCR; TCRdb holds only in-frame clones, not every one. The data show fewer than 110,000 clones, 84% seen once. Noted treatment: oral pan-JAK inhibitor, 5-10 mg twice daily. Peripheral blood and lesional scalp punch biopsies were taken from alopecia areata patients. Of note for this clone: The antigen is unknown.

V gave up 0 bases and J gave up 6 bases; unmatched junction bases: 2. Germline CDR1 and CDR2: LNHNV and YYDKDF (reference sequence). The CDR3 runs 15 residues. The TCR originated in a human donor with alopecia areata. The chain couples TRBV15 to TRBJ2-2; 9 bases fit TRBD2. The material was CD8+ T cells sorted from blood, obtained at week 24, from a patient treated with tofacitinib. This CDR3 is CATSRDRGGAGELFF. The CDR3 DNA sequence: TGTGCCACCAGCAGAGATCGCGGGGGGGCCGGGGAGCTGTTTTTT.